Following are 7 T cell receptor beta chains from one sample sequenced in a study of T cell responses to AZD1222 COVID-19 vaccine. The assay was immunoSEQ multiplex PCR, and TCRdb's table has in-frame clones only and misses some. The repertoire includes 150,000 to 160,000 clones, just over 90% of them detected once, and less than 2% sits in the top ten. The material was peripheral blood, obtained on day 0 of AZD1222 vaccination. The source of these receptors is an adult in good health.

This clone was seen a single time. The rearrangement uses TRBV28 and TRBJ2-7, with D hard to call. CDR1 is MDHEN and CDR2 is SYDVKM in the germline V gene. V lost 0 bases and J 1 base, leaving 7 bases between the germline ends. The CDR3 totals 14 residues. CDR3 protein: CASSLWVPSYEQYF. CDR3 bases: TGTGCCAGCAGTTTATGGGTGCCGTCCTACGAGCAGTACTTC.

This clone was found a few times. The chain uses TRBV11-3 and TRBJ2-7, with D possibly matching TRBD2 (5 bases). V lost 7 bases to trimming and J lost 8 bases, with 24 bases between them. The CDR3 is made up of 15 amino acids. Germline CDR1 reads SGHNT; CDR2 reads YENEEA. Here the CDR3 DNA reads TGTGCCAGCACCGAATCTAGCAAGGTATTTCCCAAGCAGTACTTC. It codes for CASTESSKVFPKQYF.

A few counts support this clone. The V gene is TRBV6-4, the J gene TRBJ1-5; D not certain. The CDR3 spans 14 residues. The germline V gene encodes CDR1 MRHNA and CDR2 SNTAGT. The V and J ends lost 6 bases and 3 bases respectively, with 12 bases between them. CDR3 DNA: TGTGCCAGCAGCGACGGAGGGCACAATCAGCCCCAGCATTTT. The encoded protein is CASSDGGHNQPQHF.

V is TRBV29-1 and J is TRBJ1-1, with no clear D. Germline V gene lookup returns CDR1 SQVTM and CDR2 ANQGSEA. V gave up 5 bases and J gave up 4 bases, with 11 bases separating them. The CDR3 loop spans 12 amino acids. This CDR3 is CSVLYMGTEAFF. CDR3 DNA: TGCAGCGTTCTCTACATGGGCACTGAAGCTTTCTTT.

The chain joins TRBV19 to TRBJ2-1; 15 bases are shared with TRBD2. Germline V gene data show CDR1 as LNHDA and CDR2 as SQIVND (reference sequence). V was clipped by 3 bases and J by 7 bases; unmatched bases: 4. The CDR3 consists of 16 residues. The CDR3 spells CASSISGLAGGNEQFF. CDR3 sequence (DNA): TGTGCCAGTAGTATCTCGGGACTAGCGGGAGGTAATGAGCAGTTCTTC. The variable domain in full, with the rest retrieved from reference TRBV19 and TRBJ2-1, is DGGITQSPKYLFRKEGQNVTLSCEQNLNHDAMYWYRQDPGQGLRLIYYSQIVNDFQKGDIAEGYSVSREKKESFPLTVTSAQKNPTAFYLCASSISGLAGGNEQFFGPGTRLTVL.

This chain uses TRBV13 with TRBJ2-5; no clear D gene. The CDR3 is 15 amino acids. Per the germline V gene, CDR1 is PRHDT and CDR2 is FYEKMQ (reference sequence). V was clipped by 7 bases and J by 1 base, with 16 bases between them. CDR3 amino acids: CASKEADGSQETQYF. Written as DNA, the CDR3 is TGTGCCAGCAAGGAAGCCGACGGCAGCCAAGAGACCCAGTACTTC.

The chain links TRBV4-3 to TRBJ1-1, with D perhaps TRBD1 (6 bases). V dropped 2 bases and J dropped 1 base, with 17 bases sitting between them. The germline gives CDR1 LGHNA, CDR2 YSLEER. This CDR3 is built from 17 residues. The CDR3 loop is CASSQTPDSPKNTEAFF. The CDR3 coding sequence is TGCGCCAGCAGCCAAACCCCGGACAGCCCTAAGAACACTGAAGCTTTCTTT.